This T cell receptor beta chain comes out of a study of shared clonotypes between healthy human individuals (TCRdb year 2020). Regarding the study in general: A couple of women and three men aged 18 to 49 years were included in the cohort. For each donor, three plates each were used for CD4 naive and CD4 memory, two plates were used for CD8 naive, and one plate was used for CD8 memory. To estimate repertoire size and how much clonotype sharing occurs between individuals, the study deeply sequenced the blood TCR repertoires of 4 to 6 healthy adults. To increase sequencing depth and limit assay-specific biases, TCR repertoire library preparation and sequencing were carried out by different laboratories using diverse techniques. Between about 0.8 and 9 billion PBMCs per donor were obtained by leukapheresis.

About this clone itself: The clone's antigen remains unknown. Base qualities are not at hand, and no much larger clone is one base apart.

V loses 7 bases of germline sequence and J loses 6 bases, and the interval between the two ends is 18 bases. Based on the germline V gene (reference sequence), the CDR1 and CDR2 sequences are SEHNR and FQNEAQ. The CDR3 runs 14 amino acids, cysteine and phenylalanine included. The read is trimmed to its CDR3 DNA, 42 bases read in frame from base 1. The donors were healthy, HIV-negative adults who had no recently reported acute infections or vaccinations. Only Caucasian adults living in Nashville, Tennessee, USA were represented among the donors. CD4+ T cells were enriched by magnetic negative selection; naive cells were then positively selected on CD45RA, and the negative fraction formed the memory subset. After blood collection by leukapheresis, PBMCs were isolated using Ficoll-Histopaque density gradient centrifugation and then cryopreserved in the vapor phase of liquid nitrogen. Analytical flow cytometry was used to check the purity and quantity of each magnetically sorted T cell population. Genomic DNA was isolated from each sorted fraction and quantified by UV absorbance on a Nanodrop 2000c.

Using the deep immunoSEQ assay, multiplex PCR amplified TCR CDR3 regions from genomic DNA. Extracted genomic DNA from each cell subset was spread evenly across all wells of several immunoSEQ 96-well plates, with each plate serving as a replicate. For sorted subsets, each replicate PCR was loaded with about 0.2 ug genomic DNA, equivalent to some 31,000 T cell genomes. Purified libraries were measured with a Qubit 3.0 fluorometer, size-checked on a Bioanalyzer 2100, and measured again with the KAPA Library Quantification kit. A separate single-read 150-cycle Illumina NextSeq 550 flow cell was used to sequence each immunoSEQ 96-well plate. The authors' pipeline ran thus. Because only junctional sequences without quality scores were contained in the immunoSEQ output, filtering matching that applied to full-length reads could not be performed. Sequences were annotated with PyIR, a Python wrapper for IgBLAST v1.9, and V/J genes and CDR3 were assigned using IMGT germline references. Reads were removed for weak V/J assignments (E-value above 1e-6), missing CDR3, stop codons, out-of-frame junctions, or ambiguous translated residues. A V3J clonotype was defined by an identical inferred V gene, J gene, and CDR3 amino acid sequence. To compute the percentage overlap between repertoires, the number of shared unique clonotypes was divided by the size of the smaller repertoire. Three approaches were used to assess repertoire richness: RTK rarefaction, the Chao1 estimator, and Recon v2.1 estimates of unobserved clonotypes. For all TCRbeta clonotypes obtained by the gDNA method from four donors, generation probabilities were computed with OLGA. This is the immuneACCESS table as TCRdb keeps it, with only in-frame sequences that have V and J called. A part of the clones is gone; compared with another copy, unresolved V genes explain less than half, and the rest is unexplained. D and trimming come from the DNA, and the V and J calls and clone size come from that table. Present in this sample are over a million clones, roughly 80% of which were seen just once. Jointly, the top ten make up approximately 1.5% of the sample.

Overall results and qualifications from the work: Because the study included only a small number of donors, the genetic and exposure-history diversity represented was limited. Higher generation probabilities were observed for clonotypes shared by all four sorted-subset donors than for non-shared clonotypes. Incomplete sequencing was indicated by rarefaction of sorted-subset datasets, despite the large sequencing depth. When several donors were compared, the shared fraction of clonotypes was about 5% for naive CD4, more than 3% for naive CD8, 2% to 2.5% for memory CD4, and approximately 0.4% for memory CD8. Naive subsets generally had larger estimated clonotype richness than memory subsets. Pairwise subsampling indicated that sequencing depth was expected to affect the degree of clonotype sharing among donors. Sampling was restricted to blood, and TCR repertoires in tissues likely differ from the TCR repertoires found in blood.

The rearranged segments are TRBV7-9 and TRBJ1-2; TRBD1 could be the D gene, as 6 bases match. The clonotype originates from a man aged 18 to 29 in good health. Sequenced input: memory CD4+ T cells sorted from blood. Reading the label with the study, this specimen's cell subset or site is: CD45RA-negative fraction. The CDR3 has the sequence CASIRRGGGDGYTF. The nucleotide sequence reads TGTGCCAGCATCCGGCGAGGGGGTGGCGATGGCTACACCTTC.